The source of this TCR beta chain is a study of T cell responses to AZD1222 COVID-19 vaccine. TCRdb keeps only in-frame clones here, not all; method: immunoSEQ multiplex PCR. The data contain about 99,000 clones, just over 90% of them singletons. Pooled samples include second doses given at about 4 or 12 weeks. The J segment lost 7 bases and the V segment lost 4 bases, leaving 16 bases of the junction unmatched. The CDR3 length is 17 residues. Germline V gene data show CDR1 as SGHDN and CDR2 as FVKESK. The material sequenced was peripheral blood, taken 28 days after the second AZD1222 dose. The V call is TRBV14, the J call TRBJ2-1, with 7 bases fitting TRBD2. The receptor's source is an adult who received the AZD1222 COVID-19 vaccine. This chain's CDR3 is CASSRPHSGTLRNEQFF. CDR3 in DNA: TGTGCCAGCAGCCGACCCCACAGCGGGACTCTTAGGAATGAGCAGTTCTTC.